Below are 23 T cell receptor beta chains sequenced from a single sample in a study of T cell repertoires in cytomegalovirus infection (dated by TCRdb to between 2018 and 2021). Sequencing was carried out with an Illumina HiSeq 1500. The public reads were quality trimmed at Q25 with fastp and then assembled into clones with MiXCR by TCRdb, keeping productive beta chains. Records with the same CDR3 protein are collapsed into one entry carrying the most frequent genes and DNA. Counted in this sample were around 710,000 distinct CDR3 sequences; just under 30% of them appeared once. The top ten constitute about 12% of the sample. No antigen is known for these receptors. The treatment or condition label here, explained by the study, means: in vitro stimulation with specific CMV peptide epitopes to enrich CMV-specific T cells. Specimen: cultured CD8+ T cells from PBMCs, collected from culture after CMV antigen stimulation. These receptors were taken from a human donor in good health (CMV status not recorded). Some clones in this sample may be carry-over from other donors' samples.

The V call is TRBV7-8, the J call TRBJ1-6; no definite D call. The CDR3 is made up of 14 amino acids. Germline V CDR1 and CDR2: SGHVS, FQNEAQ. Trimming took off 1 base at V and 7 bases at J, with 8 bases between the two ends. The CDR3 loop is CASSLELKNSPLHF. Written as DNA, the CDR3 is TGTGCCAGCAGCTTAGAACTAAAGAATTCACCCCTCCACTTT.

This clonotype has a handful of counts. In nucleotides, the CDR3 is TGTGCCAGCAGCTCGACTAGCGGGGGTATGGAGACCCAGTACTTC. Its translation: CASSSTSGGMETQYF. The chain carries TRBV14 and TRBJ2-5; 12 nucleotides match TRBD2. Per the germline V gene, CDR1 is SGHDN and CDR2 is FVKESK. V lost 5 bases and J lost 5; bases outside the gene matches: 6. The CDR3 is 15 amino acids.

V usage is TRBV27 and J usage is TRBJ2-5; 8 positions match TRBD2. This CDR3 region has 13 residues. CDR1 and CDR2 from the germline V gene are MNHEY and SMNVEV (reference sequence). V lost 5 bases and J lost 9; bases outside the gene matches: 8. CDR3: CASSRGGNRAQYF. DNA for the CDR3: TGTGCCAGCAGTCGGGGGGGAAATAGGGCCCAGTACTTC.

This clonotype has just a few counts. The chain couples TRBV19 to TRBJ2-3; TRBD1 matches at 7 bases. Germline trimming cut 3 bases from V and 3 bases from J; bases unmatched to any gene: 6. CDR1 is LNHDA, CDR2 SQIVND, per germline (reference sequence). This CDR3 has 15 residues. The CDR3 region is CASSIEGAETDTQYF. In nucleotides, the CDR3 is TGTGCCAGTAGTATTGAGGGGGCGGAAACAGATACGCAGTATTTT.

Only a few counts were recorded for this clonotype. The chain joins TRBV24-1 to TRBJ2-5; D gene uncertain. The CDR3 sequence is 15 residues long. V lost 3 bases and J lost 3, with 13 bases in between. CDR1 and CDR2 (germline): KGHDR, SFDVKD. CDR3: CATSDPLRAKETQYF. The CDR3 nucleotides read TGTGCCACCAGTGATCCCCTCCGGGCAAAAGAGACCCAGTACTTC.

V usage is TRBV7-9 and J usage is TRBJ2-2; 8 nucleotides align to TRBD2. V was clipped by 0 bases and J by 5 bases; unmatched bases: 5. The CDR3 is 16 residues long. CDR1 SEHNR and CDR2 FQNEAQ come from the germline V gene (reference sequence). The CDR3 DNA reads TGTGCCAGCAGCTTAGCACCCGGGGGGGCGACCGGGGAGCTGTTTTTT. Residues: CASSLAPGGATGELFF. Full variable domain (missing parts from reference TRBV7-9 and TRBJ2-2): DTGVSQNPRHKITKRGQNVTFRCDPISEHNRLYWYRQTLGQGPEFLTYFQNEAQLEKSRLLSDRFSAERPKGSFSTLEIQRTEQGDSAMYLCASSLAPGGATGELFFGEGSRLTVL.

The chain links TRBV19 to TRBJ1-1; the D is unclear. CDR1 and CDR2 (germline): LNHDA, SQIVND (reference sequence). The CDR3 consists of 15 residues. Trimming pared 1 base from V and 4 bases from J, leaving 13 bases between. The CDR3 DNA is TGTGCCAGTAGTATAGGAGGGTTTTTCAGCACTGAAGCTTTCTTT. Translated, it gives CASSIGGFFSTEAFF. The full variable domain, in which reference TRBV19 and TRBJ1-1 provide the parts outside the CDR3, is DGGITQSPKYLFRKEGQNVTLSCEQNLNHDAMYWYRQDPGQGLRLIYYSQIVNDFQKGDIAEGYSVSREKKESFPLTVTSAQKNPTAFYLCASSIGGFFSTEAFFGQGTRLTVV.

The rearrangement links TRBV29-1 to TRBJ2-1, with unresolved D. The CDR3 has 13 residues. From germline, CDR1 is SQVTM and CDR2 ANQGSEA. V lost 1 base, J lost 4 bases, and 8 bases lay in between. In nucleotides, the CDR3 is TGCAGCGTTGAAGTCCCGGAATACAATGAGCAGTTCTTC. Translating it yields CSVEVPEYNEQFF.

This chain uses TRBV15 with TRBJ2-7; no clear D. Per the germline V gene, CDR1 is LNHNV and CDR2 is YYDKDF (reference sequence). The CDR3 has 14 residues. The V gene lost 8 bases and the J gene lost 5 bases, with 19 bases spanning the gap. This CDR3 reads CATRPKIHADEQYF. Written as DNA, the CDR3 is TGTGCCACCCGCCCGAAAATCCACGCGGACGAGCAGTACTTC.

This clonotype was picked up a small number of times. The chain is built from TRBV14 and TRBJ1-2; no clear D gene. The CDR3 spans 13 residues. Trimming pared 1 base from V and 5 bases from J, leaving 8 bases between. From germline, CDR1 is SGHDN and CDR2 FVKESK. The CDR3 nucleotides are TGTGCCAGCAGCCAAGTGGTGCGGTATGGCTACACCTTC. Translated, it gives CASSQVVRYGYTF.

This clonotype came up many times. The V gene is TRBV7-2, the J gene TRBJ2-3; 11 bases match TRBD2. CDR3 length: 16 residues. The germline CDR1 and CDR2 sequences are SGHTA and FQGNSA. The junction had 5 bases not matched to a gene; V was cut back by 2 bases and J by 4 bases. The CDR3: CASSLIAGGPPDTQYF. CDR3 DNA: TGTGCCAGCAGCTTAATAGCGGGGGGGCCCCCAGATACGCAGTATTTT. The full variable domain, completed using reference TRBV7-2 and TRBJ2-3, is GAGVSQSPSNKVTEKGKDVELRCDPISGHTALYWYRQSLGQGLEFLIYFQGNSAPDKSGLPSDRFSAERTGGSVSTLTIQRTQQEDSAVYLCASSLIAGGPPDTQYFGPGTRLTVL.

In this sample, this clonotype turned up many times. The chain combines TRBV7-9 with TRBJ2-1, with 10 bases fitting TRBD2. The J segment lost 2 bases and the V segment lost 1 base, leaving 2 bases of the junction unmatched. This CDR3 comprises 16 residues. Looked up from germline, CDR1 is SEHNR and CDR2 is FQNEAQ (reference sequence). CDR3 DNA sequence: TGTGCCAGCAGCTTAGAGAGCGGGGGGGCCTACAATGAGCAGTTCTTC. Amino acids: CASSLESGGAYNEQFF.

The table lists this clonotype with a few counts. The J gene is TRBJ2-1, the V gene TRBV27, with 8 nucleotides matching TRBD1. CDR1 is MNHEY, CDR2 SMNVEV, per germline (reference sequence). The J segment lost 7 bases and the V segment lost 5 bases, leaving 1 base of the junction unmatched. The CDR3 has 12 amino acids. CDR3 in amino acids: CASSGTGNEQFF. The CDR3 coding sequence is TGTGCCAGCAGTGGGACAGGTAATGAGCAGTTCTTC.

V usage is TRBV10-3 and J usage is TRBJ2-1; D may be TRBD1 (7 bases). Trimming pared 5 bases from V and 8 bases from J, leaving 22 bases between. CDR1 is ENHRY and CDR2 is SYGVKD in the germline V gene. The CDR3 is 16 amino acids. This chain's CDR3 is CAISMTQGGGLDEQFF. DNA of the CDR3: TGTGCCATCAGTATGACGCAGGGGGGCGGTTTAGATGAGCAGTTCTTC.

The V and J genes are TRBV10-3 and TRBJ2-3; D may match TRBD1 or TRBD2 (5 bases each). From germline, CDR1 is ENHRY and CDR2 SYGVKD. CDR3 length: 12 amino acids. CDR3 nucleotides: TGTGCTCTTAGGGACCGCACAGATACGCAGTATTTT. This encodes CALRDRTDTQYF.

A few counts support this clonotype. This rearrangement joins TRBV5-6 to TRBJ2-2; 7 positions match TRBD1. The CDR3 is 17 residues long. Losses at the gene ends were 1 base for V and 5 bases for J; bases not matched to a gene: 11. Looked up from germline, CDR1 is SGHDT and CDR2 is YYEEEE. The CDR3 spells CASSLSSGGWGTGELFF. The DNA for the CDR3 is TGTGCCAGCAGCTTGTCGTCAGGGGGTTGGGGGACCGGGGAGCTGTTTTTT.

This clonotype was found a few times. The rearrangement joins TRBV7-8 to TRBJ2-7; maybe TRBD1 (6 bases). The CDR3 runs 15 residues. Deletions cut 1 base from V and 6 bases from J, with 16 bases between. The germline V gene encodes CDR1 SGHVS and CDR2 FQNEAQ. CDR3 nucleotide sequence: TGTGCCAGCAGCTTAGATCCAGGGGTGGGCTCCGAGCAGTACGTC. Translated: CASSLDPGVGSEQYV.

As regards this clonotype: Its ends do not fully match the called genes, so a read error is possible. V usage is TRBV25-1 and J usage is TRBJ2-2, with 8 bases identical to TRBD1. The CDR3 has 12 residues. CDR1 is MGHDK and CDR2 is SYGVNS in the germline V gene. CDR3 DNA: TGTGCCAGCAGTGAGGAGACAGGGGTGCTGTTTTTT. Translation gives CASSEETGVLFF.

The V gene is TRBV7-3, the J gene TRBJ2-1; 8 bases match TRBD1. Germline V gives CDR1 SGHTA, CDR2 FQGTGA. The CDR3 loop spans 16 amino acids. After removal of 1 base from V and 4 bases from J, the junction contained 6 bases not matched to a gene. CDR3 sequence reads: CASSLRRQGAYNEQFF. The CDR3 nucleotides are TGTGCCAGCAGCTTAAGGCGGCAGGGGGCTTACAATGAGCAGTTCTTC.

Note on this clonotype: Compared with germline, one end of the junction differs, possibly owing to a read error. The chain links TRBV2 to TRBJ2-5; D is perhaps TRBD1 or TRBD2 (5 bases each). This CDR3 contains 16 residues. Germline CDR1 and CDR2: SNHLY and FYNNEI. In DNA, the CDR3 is TGTGCCGGCAGTGAAGGGTTCTTGGGGACGATCGAGACCCAGTACTTC. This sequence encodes CAGSEGFLGTIETQYF.

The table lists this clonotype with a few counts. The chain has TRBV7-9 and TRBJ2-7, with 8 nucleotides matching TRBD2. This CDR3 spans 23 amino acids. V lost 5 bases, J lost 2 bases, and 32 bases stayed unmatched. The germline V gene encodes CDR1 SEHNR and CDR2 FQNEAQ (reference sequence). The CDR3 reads CASSPRRGAGDPLWGVSPYEQYF. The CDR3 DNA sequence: TGTGCCAGCAGCCCCCGCCGAGGAGCGGGGGATCCCTTATGGGGGGTCTCCCCCTACGAGCAGTACTTC.

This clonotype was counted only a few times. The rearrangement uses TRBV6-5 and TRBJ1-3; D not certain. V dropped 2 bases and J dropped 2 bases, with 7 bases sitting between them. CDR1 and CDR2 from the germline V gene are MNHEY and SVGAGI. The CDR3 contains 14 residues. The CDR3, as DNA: TGTGCCAGCAGTTACACGTCTACTGGAAACACCATATATTTT. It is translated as CASSYTSTGNTIYF.

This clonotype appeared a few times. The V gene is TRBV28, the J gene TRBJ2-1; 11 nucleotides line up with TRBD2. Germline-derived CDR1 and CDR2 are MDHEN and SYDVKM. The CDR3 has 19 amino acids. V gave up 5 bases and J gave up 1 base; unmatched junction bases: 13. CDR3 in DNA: TGTGCCAGCAGTACCCTCTGGATTGCTAGCGGGAGGTCCTACAATGAGCAGTTCTTC. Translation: CASSTLWIASGRSYNEQFF.